Many counts were recorded for the clone carrying this TCR beta chain. Its target is not known. Molecular barcoded adaptors covering alpha/delta and beta/gamma chains were used on about 0.4 ug RNA. TCRdb re-analysed the reads in MiXCR, keeping a single row per CDR3 protein. The data show roughly 59,000 distinct CDR3 sequences, with around 19% seen just once and around 9.9% held by the top ten. The sample belongs to a study of read filtering for tumor transcriptome and immune sequencing. At the level of the study: TCR-mapped reads were about 4 to 11 million with IR-seq versus roughly 75 to 1,400 with RNA-seq. Whole-study findings and limits: Compared with RNA-seq, IR-seq gave much higher clonotype depth and reliability.

The CDR3 is made up of 16 amino acids. CDR1 is MDHEN, CDR2 SYDVKM, per germline. The V gene end was trimmed by 0 bases and the J gene end by 0 bases; junction bases not matched to a gene: 1. V is TRBV28 and J is TRBJ2-1; 8 bases are shared with TRBD2. The clonotype comes from a donor aged 40 or older with multiple myeloma. Sequenced: a population of CD138-negative cells sorted from bone marrow. The CDR3 loop reads CASSLWREVSYNEQFF. As DNA, the CDR3 is TGTGCCAGCAGTTTATGGCGGGAGGTCTCCTACAATGAGCAGTTCTTC.